These 13 T cell receptor beta chains were all obtained from the same sample, sequenced in a study of T cells in lung cancer brain metastases. Profiling relied on immunoSEQ multiplex PCR, and the TCRdb table lists in-frame clones only, not all of them. The sample has 3,000 to 4,000 clones, less than 90% seen once. Sequencing input: tumor tissue from the primary lung tumor. Every receptor here comes from a woman between 45 and 65 years old with non-small cell lung cancer.

About this clone: The junction does not match germline at one end; this may be a read error. V and J are TRBV18 and TRBJ2-2; 7 bases are shared with TRBD1. CDR1 is KGHSH and CDR2 is LQKENI in the germline V gene. The CDR3 has 16 residues. This CDR3 is CANSPPSTGDTGELFF. The CDR3, as DNA: TGTGCCAACTCACCACCGTCTACAGGGGACACCGGGGAGCTGTTTTTT.

This chain joins TRBV4-1 and TRBJ1-1; a weak D match, TRBD1 (5 bases). In germline, CDR1 is MGHRA, CDR2 YSYEKL. Trimming shortened V by 1 base and J by 5 bases, and 26 bases separated the two germline ends. There are 19 residues in the CDR3. The CDR3 DNA sequence: TGCGCCAGCAGCCAAGGATGGAACCCTTGGGGGGGGTCGAGGACTGAAGCTTTCTTT. Translating it yields CASSQGWNPWGGSRTEAFF.

The rearrangement links TRBV28 to TRBJ1-5, with D possibly matching TRBD1 (5 bases). V was cut by 10 bases and J by 8 bases, with 15 bases left in between. The CDR3 is 12 amino acids. The germline CDR1 and CDR2 sequences are MDHEN and SYDVKM. CDR3: CATSGGGEPQHF. DNA for the CDR3: TGTGCCACCTCGGGGGGTGGCGAGCCCCAGCATTTT.

The chain is built from TRBV29-1 and TRBJ1-1; the D is unclear. Trimming pared 5 bases from V and 6 bases from J, leaving 10 bases between. Germline assignment: CDR1 SQVTM and CDR2 ANQGSEA. The CDR3 loop spans 11 amino acids. The CDR3 DNA reads as TGCAGCGTTATTTCAGGTTCTGAAGCTTTCTTT. Translated, it gives CSVISGSEAFF.

Note on this clone: Compared with germline, one end of the junction differs, possibly owing to a read error. This chain uses TRBV7-9 with TRBJ1-1; D is uncertain. CDR1 and CDR2 from the germline V gene are SEHNR and FQNEAQ (reference sequence). The CDR3 is made up of 14 amino acids. CDR3 nucleotide sequence: TGTACCAGCAGCCTCCGGGCCCCGGACACTGAAGCTTTCTTT. Amino acids: CTSSLRAPDTEAFF.

This clone was observed once. The chain has TRBV20-1 and TRBJ2-7, with D uncertain. The CDR3 runs to 10 residues. V gave up 3 bases and J gave up 5 bases, with 5 bases separating them. The V gene's germline CDR1 is DFQATT and CDR2 SNEGSKA (reference sequence). The CDR3 DNA is TGCAGTGCTAGCTTTAACGAGCAGTACTTC. Its protein product is CSASFNEQYF.

This clone was detected only once. The V and J genes are TRBV19 and TRBJ1-1; 7 nucleotides match TRBD1. CDR3 size: 12 residues. The germline V gene encodes CDR1 LNHDA and CDR2 SQIVND (reference sequence). The V gene end was trimmed by 5 bases and the J gene end by 6 bases; junction bases not matched to a gene: 3. Here the CDR3 DNA reads TGTGCCAGTAGTCGTGGACAGGCTGAAGCTTTCTTT. It specifies CASSRGQAEAFF.

This clone was detected only a few times. CDR3 nucleotide sequence: TGTGCCAGCACCATTAGTGGTGGGCGGACTGAAGCTTTCTTT. It codes for CASTISGGRTEAFF. The chain uses TRBV11-2 and TRBJ1-1; D is undetermined. Germline values: CDR1 SGHAT, CDR2 FQNNGV. This CDR3 comprises 14 residues. The V and J ends lost 7 bases and 5 bases respectively, with 17 bases between them.

The chain is built from TRBV19 and TRBJ1-4; no definite D call. The V end was cut by 5 bases, the J end by 0 bases, with 7 bases between. Germline loops: CDR1 LNHDA, CDR2 SQIVND (reference sequence). The length of the CDR3 is 14 residues. The CDR3 DNA reads TGTGCCAGTAGTGGATTGACAACTAATGAAAAACTGTTTTTT. It encodes CASSGLTTNEKLFF.

This chain joins TRBV5-1 and TRBJ1-3; TRBD1 agrees at 9 bases. The CDR3 is 16 amino acids. CDR1 is SGHRS, CDR2 YFSETQ, per germline. After removal of 1 base from V and 2 bases from J, the junction contained 4 bases not matched to a gene. CDR3 amino acids: CASSLSGTGTGNTIYF. CDR3 bases: TGCGCCAGCAGCTTGTCCGGGACAGGGACTGGAAACACCATATATTTT.

The chain recombines TRBV5-6 with TRBJ2-3; D remains ambiguous. V was shortened by 2 bases and J by 0 bases, with 7 bases between the two germline ends. The CDR3 covers 14 residues. Germline CDR1 and CDR2: SGHDT and YYEEEE. CDR3 loop: CASSLRLSTDTQYF. In DNA form, the CDR3 reads TGTGCCAGCAGCTTACGTCTTAGCACAGATACGCAGTATTTT.

The chain joins TRBV2 to TRBJ1-6, with D unresolved. The V and J ends lost 0 bases and 10 bases respectively, with 16 bases between them. The germline V gene encodes CDR1 SNHLY and CDR2 FYNNEI. There are 16 residues in the CDR3. The CDR3 DNA reads as TGTGCCAGCAGTGAAGCGGCCCCGGTGGCGGGCTCACCCCTCCACTTT. Protein sequence: CASSEAAPVAGSPLHF.

This rearrangement joins TRBV9 to TRBJ2-7; 7 bases fit TRBD2. From germline, CDR1 is SGDLS and CDR2 YYNGEE. J gave up 6 bases and V 1 base, and 4 bases lay outside the gene matches. This CDR3 is built from 13 residues. DNA for the CDR3: TGTGCCAGCAGCGTATTGGGGGGGTCCGAGCAGTACTTC. It is translated as CASSVLGGSEQYF.